Each of the 20 T cell receptor beta chains below was sequenced from the same sample in a study of spatial heterogeneity in lung cancer. Findings of the study overall: Tumoral mutation counts were tracked by counts of expanded intratumoral alpha and beta TCRs.

For these TCRs, the target antigens are not known. The time point here: sample taken at primary tumor resection. TCRdb used MiXCR to reprocess the 5' RACE reads, holding one entry per CDR3 protein. The table lists about 10,000 distinct CDR3 sequences, approximately 12% of them singletons. The sequences come from lung tumor tissue, collected at surgery. All receptors derive from a female donor with early-stage non-small cell lung cancer.

This clonotype was seen repeatedly, ten times or more. CDR3 sequence: CASSRGGDSELKTQYF. CDR3 DNA: TGTGCCAGCAGCCGGGGGGGAGACAGCGAGCTAAAGACCCAGTACTTC. The chain links TRBV7-9 to TRBJ2-5; 8 positions match TRBD2. Per the germline V gene, CDR1 is SEHNR and CDR2 is FQNEAQ (reference sequence). The CDR3 is made up of 16 amino acids. V was pared by 5 bases and J by 6 bases, with 14 bases of the junction left unmatched.

By frequency in the sample, this clonotype is medium-sized. The V and J genes are TRBV28 and TRBJ2-5; D is unresolved. Germline V gene sequence: CDR1 MDHEN, CDR2 SYDVKM. CDR3 length: 10 amino acids. V shed 5 bases and J shed 8 bases, with 6 bases lying between them. The CDR3 nucleotides read TGTGCCAGCAGTCGCCTTACCCAGTACTTC. Protein: CASSRLTQYF.

This clonotype was observed a handful of times. The chain couples TRBV20-1 to TRBJ1-3, with D perhaps matching TRBD1 (6 bases). V was shortened by 0 bases and J by 2 bases, with 11 bases between the two germline ends. CDR3 length: 15 amino acids. CDR1 is DFQATT and CDR2 is SNEGSKA in the germline V gene (reference sequence). CDR3 bases: TGCAGTGCTAGAGATCCACAGGGCCCTGGAAACACCATATATTTT. Translated, it gives CSARDPQGPGNTIYF.

V usage is TRBV20-1 and J usage is TRBJ1-1, with a tentative D call TRBD1 (6 bases). The V end was cut by 0 bases, the J end by 0 bases, with 8 bases between. The CDR3 contains 14 residues. CDR1 and CDR2 (germline): DFQATT, SNEGSKA (reference sequence). The CDR3 DNA sequence: TGCAGTGCTAGAGACGGACAGTTGAACACTGAAGCTTTCTTT. Its protein product is CSARDGQLNTEAFF.

This clonotype has ten or more counts. The rearrangement joins TRBV5-1 to TRBJ2-2; no clear D. The length of the CDR3 is 15 residues. The V and J ends lost 1 base and 2 bases respectively, with 9 bases between them. CDR1 is SGHRS and CDR2 is YFSETQ in the germline V gene. The CDR3 DNA sequence: TGCGCCAGCAGCTTGACTACCGCTAACACCGGGGAGCTGTTTTTT. It encodes CASSLTTANTGELFF.

This clonotype was recorded at least ten times. The chain carries TRBV7-2 and TRBJ2-7; D is unresolved. The CDR3 runs 11 residues. The germline V gene encodes CDR1 SGHTA and CDR2 FQGNSA. V lost 5 bases and J lost 1, with 3 bases in between. As DNA, the CDR3 is TGTGCCAGCAGCCTGTCCTACGAGCAGTACTTC. Amino acid sequence: CASSLSYEQYF.

This clonotype is deemed medium-sized. The chain recombines TRBV11-3 with TRBJ2-7; no definite D call. Between the trimmed V and J ends, which lost 2 bases and 1 base, there was a span of 9 bases. Germline lookup yields CDR1 SGHNT and CDR2 YENEEA. This CDR3 contains 14 residues. The CDR3 DNA follows: TGTGCCAGCAGCTTAAACCGGTTTTCCTACGAGCAGTACTTC. Its translation: CASSLNRFSYEQYF.

This rearrangement joins TRBV2 to TRBJ2-1; D may be TRBD1 or TRBD2 (5 bases each). V lost 3 bases and J lost 5, with 11 bases in between. Germline values: CDR1 SNHLY, CDR2 FYNNEI. The CDR3 is made up of 14 amino acids. CDR3 sequence: CASSDTLGDNEQFF. The CDR3 DNA reads as TGTGCCAGCAGTGACACCCTGGGGGACAATGAGCAGTTCTTC.

This clonotype was counted only a few times. The rearrangement links TRBV20-1 to TRBJ1-1; no reliable D call. Per germline, CDR1 DFQATT and CDR2 SNEGSKA (reference sequence). The V end was cut by 4 bases, the J end by 0 bases, with 12 bases between. The CDR3 spans 14 residues. CDR3 sequence (DNA): TGCAGTGCTAAGCGGACGGCGATGAACACTGAAGCTTTCTTT. Encoded protein: CSAKRTAMNTEAFF.

This clonotype was recorded at least ten times. The genes are TRBV4-2 and TRBJ2-7, with 7 bases lining up with TRBD2. The ends lost 0 bases at V and 7 bases at J; junction bases unmatched: 3. The CDR3 loop spans 13 amino acids. The germline CDR1 and CDR2 sequences are LGHNA and YNFKEQ. Written as DNA, the CDR3 is TGTGCCAGCAGCCAAGACGGGGAGGGGGAGCAGTACTTC. Amino acids: CASSQDGEGEQYF.

V usage is TRBV27 and J usage is TRBJ2-2; D might be TRBD2 (6 bases). The V end was cut by 4 bases, the J end by 7 bases, with 13 bases between. Germline-derived CDR1 and CDR2 are MNHEY and SMNVEV (reference sequence). This CDR3 has 14 amino acids. The CDR3 sequence: CASSSPGVGGELFF. In nucleotides, the CDR3 is TGTGCCAGCAGTTCCCCGGGGGTTGGCGGGGAGCTGTTTTTT.

This clonotype has a count of ten or more. This chain's CDR3 is CASSHSLMGNEQFF. In nucleotides, the CDR3 is TGTGCCAGCAGCCATAGCCTTATGGGGAATGAGCAGTTCTTC. The rearrangement links TRBV4-2 to TRBJ2-1; D call uncertain. Germline CDR1 reads LGHNA; CDR2 reads YNFKEQ. The CDR3 is 14 residues long. V shed 3 bases and J shed 7 bases, with 13 bases lying between them.

By frequency in the sample, this clonotype is medium-sized. The chain has TRBV3-1 and TRBJ1-1, with D hard to call. The CDR3 runs 21 residues. V dropped 2 bases and J dropped 0 bases, with 28 bases sitting between them. CDR1 and CDR2 (germline): LGHDT, YNNKEL (reference sequence). As DNA, the CDR3 is TGTGCCAGCAGCCAAATGTTTGGTCGGGGAAGTCTGGCCAGGATGAACACTGAAGCTTTCTTT. Translation: CASSQMFGRGSLARMNTEAFF.

The chain recombines TRBV11-2 with TRBJ2-1; D remains ambiguous. This CDR3 has 17 residues. In germline, CDR1 is SGHAT, CDR2 FQNNGV. The V and J ends lost 3 bases and 0 bases respectively, with 15 bases between them. The CDR3: CASSFWYLINSYNEQFF. The DNA of the CDR3 is TGTGCCAGCAGCTTCTGGTACTTGATAAACTCCTACAATGAGCAGTTCTTC.

This clonotype has ten or more counts. This chain connects TRBV5-5 to TRBJ2-7, with unresolved D. The ends were cut back, 0 bases at V and 3 bases at J, with 1 base in the middle. Germline V gives CDR1 SGHKS, CDR2 YYEKEE (reference sequence). This CDR3 has 11 residues. The CDR3 DNA is TGTGCCAGCAGCTTGGACTACGAGCAGTACTTC. Translated, it gives CASSLDYEQYF. Using reference TRBV5-5 and TRBJ2-7 for the parts outside the CDR3, the full variable domain is DAGVTQSPTHLIKTRGQQVTLRCSPISGHKSVSWYQQVLGQGPQFIFQYYEKEERGRGNFPDRFSARQFPNYSSELNVNALLLGDSALYLCASSLDYEQYFGPGTRLTVT.

The sample holds many counts of this clonotype. The chain joins TRBV12-3 or TRBV12-4 to TRBJ1-2; 9 bases agree with TRBD1. The CDR3 has 14 residues. The ends lost 6 bases at V and 2 bases at J; junction bases unmatched: 4. This chain's CDR3 is CASSGTGRNYGYTF. The CDR3 region has the DNA TGTGCCAGCAGCGGGACAGGGAGGAACTATGGCTACACCTTC.

This clonotype occurred many times. The chain carries TRBV12-3 or TRBV12-4 and TRBJ2-1, with 11 bases that match TRBD2. The CDR3 has 15 residues. Trimming at V came to 5 bases and at J to 4 bases, leaving 4 bases not matched to a gene. The CDR3 nucleotides are TGTGCCAGCAGTCTGGGACTAGCGGATTACAATGAGCAGTTCTTC. Amino acid sequence: CASSLGLADYNEQFF.

The chain has TRBV20-1 and TRBJ2-3, with TRBD2 identical over 7 bases. Losses at the gene ends were 1 base for V and 5 bases for J; bases not matched to a gene: 15. CDR1 is DFQATT and CDR2 is SNEGSKA in the germline V gene (reference sequence). This CDR3 is 17 amino acids long. This CDR3 reads CSARVGLRGRAGDTQYF. DNA of the CDR3: TGCAGTGCTAGAGTAGGGCTTCGGGGGAGGGCCGGAGATACGCAGTATTTT.

The chain recombines TRBV6-1 with TRBJ1-5; no clear D. V dropped 7 bases and J dropped 4 bases, with 14 bases sitting between them. CDR3 length equals 14 residues. Germline V gene sequence: CDR1 MNHNS, CDR2 SASEGT. Written as DNA, the CDR3 is TGTGCCAGCAACCTCAGAGAGTATAATCAGCCCCAGCATTTT. Protein: CASNLREYNQPQHF.

This clonotype was found many times. V gene TRBV10-3 combines with J gene TRBJ2-1; the D is unclear. Trimming cost V 6 bases and J 7 bases, with 19 bases left between them. The CDR3 extends over 15 amino acids. CDR1 is ENHRY, CDR2 SYGVKD, per germline. DNA for the CDR3: TGTGCCATCAGCATGCAGGTGGGTACGTGGAATGAGCAGTTCTTC. Its translation is CAISMQVGTWNEQFF.